Here is one T cell receptor (beta chain) with its context. This specimen comes from a study of blood T cell repertoires in COVID-19. Study-level information: Samples came from the United States, Italy and Spain, spanning acute and convalescent COVID-19. PBMCs, B-cell-depleted T cells, or T cells provided the cDNA or gDNA that made up the material.

As handled by the study authors: Nucleated cell counts were estimated from reference gene primer amplification. TCRdb's table, derived via immunoSEQ multiplex PCR, lists solely in-frame clones and lacks some. Clone size and V and J calls were adopted from that table, with D and trimming inferred from the DNA. The sample contains 110,000 to 150,000 clones, roughly 80% of which appear only once. The sequenced sample consisted of peripheral blood. This TCR came from a man in his fifties or sixties with active or convalescent COVID-19.

The CDR3 nucleotides are TGCAGCGTTGCCAGGGACTACAATGAGCAGTTCTTC. Encoded protein: CSVARDYNEQFF. This sequence joins TRBV29-1 and TRBJ2-1, with a possible D match to TRBD1 (5 bases). From germline, CDR1 is SQVTM and CDR2 ANQGSEA. The length of the CDR3 is 12 residues. V was cut by 4 bases and J by 3 bases, with 7 bases left in between.